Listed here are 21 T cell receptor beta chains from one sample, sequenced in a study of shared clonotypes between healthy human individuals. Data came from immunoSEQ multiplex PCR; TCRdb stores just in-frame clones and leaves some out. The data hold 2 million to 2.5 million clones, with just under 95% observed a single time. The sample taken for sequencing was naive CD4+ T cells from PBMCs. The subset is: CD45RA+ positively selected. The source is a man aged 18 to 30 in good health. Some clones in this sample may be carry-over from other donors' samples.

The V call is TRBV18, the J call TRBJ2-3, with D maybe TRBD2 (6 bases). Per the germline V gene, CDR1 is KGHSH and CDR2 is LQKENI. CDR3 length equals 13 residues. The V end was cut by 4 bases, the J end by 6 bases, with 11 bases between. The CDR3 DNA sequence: TGTGCCAGCTCACGGGGACTCCGCGATACGCAGTATTTT. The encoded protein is CASSRGLRDTQYF.

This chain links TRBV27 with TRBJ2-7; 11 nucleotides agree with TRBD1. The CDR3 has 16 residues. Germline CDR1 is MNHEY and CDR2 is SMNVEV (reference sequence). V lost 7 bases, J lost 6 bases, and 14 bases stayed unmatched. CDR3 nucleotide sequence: TGTGCCAGCACCAACCTATGGGCGGGACAGGGGGGCGAGCAGTACTTC. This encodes CASTNLWAGQGGEQYF.

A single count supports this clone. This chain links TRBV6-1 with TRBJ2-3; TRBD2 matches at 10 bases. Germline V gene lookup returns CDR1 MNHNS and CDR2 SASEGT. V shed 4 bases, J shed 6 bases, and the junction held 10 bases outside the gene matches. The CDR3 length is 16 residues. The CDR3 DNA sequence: TGTGCCAGCAGTGTGGTAAGCCTAGCGGGAGAGGATACGCAGTATTTT. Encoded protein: CASSVVSLAGEDTQYF.

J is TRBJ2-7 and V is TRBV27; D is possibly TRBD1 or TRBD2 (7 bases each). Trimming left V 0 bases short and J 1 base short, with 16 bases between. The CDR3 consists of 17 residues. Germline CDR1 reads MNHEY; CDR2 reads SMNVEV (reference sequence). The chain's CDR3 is CASSLSIRGGRSYEQYF. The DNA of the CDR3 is TGTGCCAGCAGTTTATCGATCAGGGGGGGGAGGTCCTACGAGCAGTACTTC.

In DNA form, the CDR3 reads TGTGCCACCGACCCTAGGGACAGCTCCTACAATGAGCAGTTCTTC. Protein: CATDPRDSSYNEQFF. The chain carries TRBV10-3 and TRBJ2-1, with 7 positions matching TRBD1. Germline V gives CDR1 ENHRY, CDR2 SYGVKD. CDR3 size: 15 residues. Trimming removed 10 bases from V and 0 bases from J; junction bases left unmatched: 9.

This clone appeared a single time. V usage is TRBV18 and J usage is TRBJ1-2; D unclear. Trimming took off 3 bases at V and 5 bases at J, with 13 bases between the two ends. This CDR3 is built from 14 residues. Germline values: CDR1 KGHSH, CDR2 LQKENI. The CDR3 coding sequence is TGTGCCAGCTCACCGCCGGCCCCGGGTTATGGCTACACCTTC. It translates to CASSPPAPGYGYTF.

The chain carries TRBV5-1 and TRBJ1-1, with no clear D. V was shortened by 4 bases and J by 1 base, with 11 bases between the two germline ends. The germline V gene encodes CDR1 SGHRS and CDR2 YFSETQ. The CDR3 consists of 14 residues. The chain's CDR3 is CASSPNPENTEAFF. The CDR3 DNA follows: TGCGCCAGCAGCCCTAACCCAGAGAACACTGAAGCTTTCTTT.

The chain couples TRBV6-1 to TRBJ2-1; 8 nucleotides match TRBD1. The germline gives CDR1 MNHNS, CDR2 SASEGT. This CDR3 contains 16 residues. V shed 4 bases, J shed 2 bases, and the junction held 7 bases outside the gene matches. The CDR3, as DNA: TGTGCCAGCAGTGCCCGACAGGGGATACCCTACAATGAGCAGTTCTTC. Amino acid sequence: CASSARQGIPYNEQFF.

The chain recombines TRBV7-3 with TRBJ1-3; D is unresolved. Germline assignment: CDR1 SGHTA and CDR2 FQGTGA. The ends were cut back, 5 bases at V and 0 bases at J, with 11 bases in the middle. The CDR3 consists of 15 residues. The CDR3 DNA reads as TGTGCCAGCAGCCTGGGCCCTTACTCTGGAAACACCATATATTTT. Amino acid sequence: CASSLGPYSGNTIYF.

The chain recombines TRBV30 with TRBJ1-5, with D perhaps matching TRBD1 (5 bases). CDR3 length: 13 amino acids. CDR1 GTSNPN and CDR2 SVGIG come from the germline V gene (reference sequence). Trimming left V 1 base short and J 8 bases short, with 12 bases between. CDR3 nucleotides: TGTGCCTGGAGTGGGGGACTAAACGAGCCCCAGCATTTT. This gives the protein CAWSGGLNEPQHF.

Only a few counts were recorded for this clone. The CDR3, as DNA: TGTGCCAGCAGCTTATCGACGGGGTTCAGCTACACCTTC. Protein: CASSLSTGFSYTF. The chain carries TRBV7-8 and TRBJ1-2; D gene ambiguous. Trimming shortened V by 2 bases and J by 9 bases, and 13 bases separated the two germline ends. There are 13 residues in the CDR3. Germline assignment: CDR1 SGHVS and CDR2 FQNEAQ.

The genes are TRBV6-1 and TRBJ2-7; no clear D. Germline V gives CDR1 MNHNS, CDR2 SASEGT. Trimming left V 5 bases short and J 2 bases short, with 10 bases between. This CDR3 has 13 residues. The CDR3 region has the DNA TGTGCCAGCAGTTATACTGGACCCTACGAGCAGTACTTC. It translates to CASSYTGPYEQYF.

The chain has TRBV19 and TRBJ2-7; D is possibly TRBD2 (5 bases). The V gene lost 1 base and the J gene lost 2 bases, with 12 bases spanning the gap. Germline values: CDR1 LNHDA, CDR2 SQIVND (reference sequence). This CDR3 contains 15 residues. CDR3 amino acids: CASSIGFGRTYEQYF. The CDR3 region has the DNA TGTGCCAGTAGTATAGGATTTGGGAGAACCTACGAGCAGTACTTC.

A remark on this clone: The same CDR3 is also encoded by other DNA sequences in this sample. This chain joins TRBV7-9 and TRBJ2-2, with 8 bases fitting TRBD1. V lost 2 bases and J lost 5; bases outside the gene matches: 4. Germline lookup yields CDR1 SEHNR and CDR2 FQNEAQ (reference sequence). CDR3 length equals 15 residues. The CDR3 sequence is CASSLRQGATGELFF. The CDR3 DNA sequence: TGTGCCAGCAGCTTAAGGCAGGGGGCTACCGGGGAGCTGTTTTTT.

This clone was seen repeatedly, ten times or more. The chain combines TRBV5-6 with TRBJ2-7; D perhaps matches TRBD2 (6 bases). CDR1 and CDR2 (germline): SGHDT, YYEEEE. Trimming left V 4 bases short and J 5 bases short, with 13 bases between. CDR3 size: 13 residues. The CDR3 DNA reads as TGTGCCAGCAGCCTAGGCGGGGCCGACGAGCAGTACTTC. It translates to CASSLGGADEQYF.

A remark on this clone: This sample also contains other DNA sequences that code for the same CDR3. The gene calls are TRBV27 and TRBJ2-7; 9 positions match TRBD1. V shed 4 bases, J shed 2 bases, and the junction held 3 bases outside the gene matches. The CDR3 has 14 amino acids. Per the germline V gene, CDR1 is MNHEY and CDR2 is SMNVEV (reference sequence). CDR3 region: CASSSRTGAYEQYF. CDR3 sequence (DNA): TGTGCCAGCAGTTCGAGGACAGGGGCCTACGAGCAGTACTTC.

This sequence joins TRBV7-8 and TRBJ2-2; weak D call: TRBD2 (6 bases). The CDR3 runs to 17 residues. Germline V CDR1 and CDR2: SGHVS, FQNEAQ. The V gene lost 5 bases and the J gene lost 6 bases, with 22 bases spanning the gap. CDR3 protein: CASSDKDWLAKAGELFF. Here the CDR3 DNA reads TGTGCCAGCAGCGATAAGGATTGGCTAGCGAAGGCCGGGGAGCTGTTTTTT.

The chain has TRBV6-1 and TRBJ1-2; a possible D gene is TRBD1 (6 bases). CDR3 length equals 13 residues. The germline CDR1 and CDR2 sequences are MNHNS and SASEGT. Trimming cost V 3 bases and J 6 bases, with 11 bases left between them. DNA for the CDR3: TGTGCCAGCAGTGAGTCACAGGGTAATGGCTACACCTTC. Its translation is CASSESQGNGYTF.

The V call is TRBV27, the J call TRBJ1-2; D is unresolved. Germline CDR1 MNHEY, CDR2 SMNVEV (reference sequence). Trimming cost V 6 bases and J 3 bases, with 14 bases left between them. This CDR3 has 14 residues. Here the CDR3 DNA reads TGTGCCAGCAGCGCAAGCAAAAGGGACTATGGCTACACCTTC. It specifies CASSASKRDYGYTF.

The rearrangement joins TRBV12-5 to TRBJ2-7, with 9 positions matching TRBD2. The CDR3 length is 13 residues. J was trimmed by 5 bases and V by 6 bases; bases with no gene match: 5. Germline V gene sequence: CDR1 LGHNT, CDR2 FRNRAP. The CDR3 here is CASGNSGSDEQYF. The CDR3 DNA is TGTGCTAGTGGCAATAGCGGGAGCGACGAGCAGTACTTC.

CDR3: CAISPDQTNEKLFF. CDR3 in DNA: TGTGCCATCAGTCCGGATCAAACTAATGAAAAACTGTTTTTT. V is TRBV10-3 and J is TRBJ1-4; the D is unclear. The CDR3 loop spans 14 amino acids. Germline V lookup: CDR1 ENHRY, CDR2 SYGVKD. Trimming removed 5 bases at V and 1 base at J, with 8 bases between.